The 30 T cell receptor beta chains below were found in one sample sequenced in a study of technical replicates of blood from a handful of donors. Assay: immunoSEQ multiplex PCR; the TCRdb copy retains only in-frame clones and omits some. The data contain about 99,000 clones, nearly 97% of them singletons. The material sequenced was T cells isolated from PBMCs. Source of these receptors: a human donor in good health.

With respect to this clone: At one end the junction does not follow the germline gene, possibly because of a read error. The V gene is TRBV7-9, the J gene TRBJ1-2, with D unresolved. The CDR3 has 12 residues. Germline V gene data show CDR1 as SEHNR and CDR2 as FQNEAQ (reference sequence). CDR3 residues: CASSPHTGETPF. CDR3 sequence (DNA): TGTGCCAGCAGCCCCCACACTGGGGAGACCCCCTTC.

The J gene is TRBJ1-3, the V gene TRBV6-5, with D unclear. CDR1 and CDR2 from the germline V gene are MNHEY and SVGAGI. Trimming took off 6 bases at V and 4 bases at J, with 7 bases between the two ends. The CDR3 sequence is 12 residues long. CDR3 protein: CASSITGNTIYF. The CDR3, as DNA: TGTGCCAGCAGCATTACAGGAAACACCATATATTTT.

The chain uses TRBV29-1 and TRBJ2-3, with TRBD2 identical over 9 bases. J gave up 0 bases and V 4 bases, and 5 bases lay outside the gene matches. The V gene's germline CDR1 is SQVTM and CDR2 ANQGSEA. This CDR3 spans 15 amino acids. CDR3 nucleotides: TGCAGCGTTGTGCTAGCGGGATATAGCACAGATACGCAGTATTTT. Translating it yields CSVVLAGYSTDTQYF.

This clone was seen just once. The chain carries TRBV28 and TRBJ2-3, with 8 nucleotides matching TRBD1. The CDR3 loop spans 16 amino acids. Germline values: CDR1 MDHEN, CDR2 SYDVKM. With V trimmed by 5 bases and J by 2 bases, 9 bases remained unmatched. This CDR3 reads CASSAPGTGDTDTQYF. The CDR3, as DNA: TGTGCCAGCAGTGCACCCGGGACAGGAGACACAGATACGCAGTATTTT.

This clone was seen only once. The chain recombines TRBV5-4 with TRBJ2-1; 7 nucleotides match TRBD2. CDR1 and CDR2 from the germline V gene are SGHNT and YYREEE (reference sequence). Trimming at V came to 0 bases and at J to 6 bases, leaving 6 bases not matched to a gene. The CDR3 spans 15 residues. CDR3 DNA: TGTGCCAGCAGCTTGGTGGGAGGGACGGCCAATGAGCAGTTCTTC. Amino acids: CASSLVGGTANEQFF.

V usage is TRBV6-5 and J usage is TRBJ1-5, with D possibly TRBD1 on 5 matching bases. The germline CDR1 and CDR2 sequences are MNHEY and SVGAGI. CDR3 length equals 15 residues. Trimming shortened V by 0 bases and J by 1 base, and 7 bases separated the two germline ends. The CDR3: CASSYSGASNQPQHF. The CDR3 DNA sequence: TGTGCCAGCAGTTACTCAGGGGCGAGCAATCAGCCCCAGCATTTT.

The chain employs TRBV5-1 and TRBJ1-2, with D unresolved. CDR1 and CDR2 (germline): SGHRS, YFSETQ. The CDR3 runs 15 residues. Trimming left V 0 bases short and J 8 bases short, with 17 bases between. CDR3 sequence reads: CASSLVASGLGGYTF. Written as DNA, the CDR3 is TGCGCCAGCAGCTTGGTTGCCTCCGGCCTCGGGGGCTACACCTTC.

The rearrangement uses TRBV15 and TRBJ1-2; D is ambiguous. In germline, CDR1 is LNHNV, CDR2 YYDKDF (reference sequence). The CDR3 length is 15 residues. The V end lost 1 base, the J end lost 6 bases, and 15 bases lay between the germline ends. The CDR3 here is CATSRVGGPQDGYTF. The CDR3 DNA reads as TGTGCCACCAGCAGAGTAGGTGGTCCGCAGGATGGCTACACCTTC.

The genes are TRBV30 and TRBJ2-7; D is perhaps TRBD2 (6 bases). V was shortened by 3 bases and J by 1 base, with 7 bases between the two germline ends. CDR1 is GTSNPN and CDR2 is SVGIG in the germline V gene (reference sequence). The CDR3 has 12 residues. The CDR3 DNA reads as TGTGCCTGGAGCGGGGGTTCCTACGAGCAGTACTTC. The encoded protein is CAWSGGSYEQYF.

This chain uses TRBV11-2 with TRBJ2-2, with D possibly TRBD2 on 6 matching bases. Germline V gene data show CDR1 as SGHAT and CDR2 as FQNNGV. The length of the CDR3 is 13 residues. V was pared by 5 bases and J by 3 bases, with 7 bases between. The DNA of the CDR3 is TGTGCCAGCAGCCCTAGCGACACCGGGGAGCTGTTTTTT. Protein product: CASSPSDTGELFF.

The J gene is TRBJ1-1, the V gene TRBV6-1; D gene unclear. This CDR3 has 12 amino acids. Trimming cost V 9 bases and J 5 bases, with 13 bases left between them. CDR1 is MNHNS and CDR2 is SASEGT in the germline V gene. In nucleotides, the CDR3 is TGTGCCAGGACCGGAGGATTGACTGAAGCTTTCTTT. It codes for CARTGGLTEAFF.

J is TRBJ2-5 and V is TRBV10-1; a possible D gene is TRBD1 (5 bases). Deletions cut 11 bases from V and 4 bases from J, with 20 bases between. Germline V lookup: CDR1 WNHNN, CDR2 SYGVQD (reference sequence). This CDR3 comprises 14 residues. CDR3 DNA: TGCGCCGGCCTGGAGCAGGGTCGCTCAGAGACCCAGTACTTC. Translation gives CAGLEQGRSETQYF.

This clone occurred once. The chain is built from TRBV7-7 and TRBJ2-2, with TRBD1 identical over 11 bases. V dropped 4 bases and J dropped 6; count of bases not matched to a gene: 10. Germline V gene lookup returns CDR1 SSHAT and CDR2 FNYEAQ (reference sequence). The CDR3 sequence is 17 residues long. CDR3 sequence: CASSSLRTGGASGELFF. In DNA form, the CDR3 reads TGTGCCAGCAGCTCGCTTCGGACAGGGGGCGCGTCCGGGGAGCTGTTTTTT. The complete variable domain, with remaining parts taken from reference TRBV7-7 and TRBJ2-2, reads GAGVSQSPRYKVTKRGQDVTLRCDPISSHATLYWYQQALGQGPEFLTYFNYEAQPDKSGLPSDRFSAERPEGSISTLTIQRTEQRDSAMYRCASSSLRTGGASGELFFGEGSRLTVL.

The chain combines TRBV10-2 with TRBJ2-2; no reliable D call. The CDR3 runs to 12 residues. Germline CDR1 reads WSHSY; CDR2 reads SAAADI. V gave up 2 bases and J gave up 9 bases, with 7 bases separating them. In DNA, the CDR3 is TGCGCCAGCAGTGAGGAGGTCCGGGAGCTGTTTTTT. Translated, it gives CASSEEVRELFF.

The chain combines TRBV9 with TRBJ1-2, with a weak D call TRBD1 (5 bases). From germline, CDR1 is SGDLS and CDR2 YYNGEE. V was pared by 4 bases and J by 5 bases, with 15 bases between. The CDR3 is 14 amino acids. CDR3 protein: CASSPGTGGYGYTF. DNA for the CDR3: TGTGCCAGCAGCCCAGGAACAGGCGGATATGGCTACACCTTC.

The chain joins TRBV25-1 to TRBJ2-7, with 8 positions matching TRBD2. The CDR3 is made up of 16 amino acids. Trimming took 1 base from V and 2 from J; bases not matched to a gene: 7. The germline gives CDR1 MGHDK, CDR2 SYGVNS. CDR3 bases: TGTGCCAGCAGTGAATCGGTACTAGCGGACCCCTACGAGCAGTACTTC. Protein product: CASSESVLADPYEQYF.

The chain recombines TRBV5-4 with TRBJ2-6, with a weak D call TRBD2 (5 bases). CDR1 is SGHNT, CDR2 YYREEE, per germline (reference sequence). The CDR3 covers 17 residues. V lost 5 bases and J lost 0, with 15 bases in between. CDR3 region: CASRPGSTTSGANVLTF. As DNA, the CDR3 is TGTGCCAGCAGGCCGGGATCAACAACCTCTGGGGCCAACGTCCTGACTTTC.

CDR3 in amino acids: CASTGTSGSGELQNEQFF. CDR3 nucleotides: TGTGCCAGCACCGGGACTAGCGGGAGTGGGGAATTACAGAATGAGCAGTTCTTC. The chain links TRBV28 to TRBJ2-1, with 14 positions matching TRBD2. Germline values: CDR1 MDHEN, CDR2 SYDVKM. The CDR3 spans 18 residues. The junction had 15 bases not matched to a gene; V was cut back by 7 bases and J by 7 bases. The variable domain in full, completed from reference TRBV28 and TRBJ2-1, reads DVKVTQSSRYLVKRTGEKVFLECVQDMDHENMFWYRQDPGLGLRLIYFSYDVKMKEKGDIPEGYSVSREKKERFSLILESASTNQTSMYLCASTGTSGSGELQNEQFFGPGTRLTVL.

CDR3 nucleotides: TGTGCCAGCAGTTATACCGGGACAGGGCACACTGAAGCTTTCTTT. Its translation: CASSYTGTGHTEAFF. The V gene is TRBV27, the J gene TRBJ1-1; TRBD1 aligns across 9 bases. This CDR3 contains 15 residues. The V segment lost 4 bases and the J segment 3 bases; nucleotides outside the gene matches: 6. From germline, CDR1 is MNHEY and CDR2 SMNVEV (reference sequence).

The V gene is TRBV12-5, the J gene TRBJ2-7; D may be TRBD1 (5 bases). Trimming pared 6 bases from V and 7 bases from J, leaving 16 bases between. CDR1 and CDR2 (germline): LGHNT, FRNRAP. This CDR3 is 13 amino acids long. Here the CDR3 reads CASGQKPRQEQYF. CDR3 DNA sequence: TGTGCTAGTGGCCAGAAGCCTAGACAGGAGCAGTACTTC.

The chain employs TRBV30 and TRBJ2-7, with TRBD1 matching 7 bases. The CDR3 has 13 amino acids. Germline assignment: CDR1 GTSNPN and CDR2 SVGIG (reference sequence). V lost 7 bases to trimming and J lost 5 bases; unmatched junction nucleotides: 11. The CDR3 region has the DNA TGTGCCTCGACCCCGGACAGGCACAACGAGCAGTACTTC. This codes for CASTPDRHNEQYF. Filled out from reference TRBV30 and TRBJ2-7, the complete variable domain reads SQTIHQWPATLVQPVGSPLSLECTVEGTSNPNLYWYRQAAGRGLQLLFYSVGIGQISSEVPQNLSASRPQDRQFILSSKKLLLSDSGFYLCASTPDRHNEQYFGPGTRLTVT.

The chain uses TRBV4-1 and TRBJ2-3; TRBD2 agrees at 11 bases. CDR3 size: 20 residues. Trimming cost V 6 bases and J 0 bases; bases outside gene matches: 17. Germline assignment: CDR1 MGHRA and CDR2 YSYEKL. Here the CDR3 DNA reads TGCGCCAGCAGGGGGCCACCCCGTCCTACTAGCGGGAGTAGCACAGATACGCAGTATTTT. Encoded protein: CASRGPPRPTSGSSTDTQYF.

The V and J genes are TRBV7-6 and TRBJ2-7; 7 bases agree with TRBD2. Germline V gene data show CDR1 as SGHVS and CDR2 as FNYEAQ. CDR3 length equals 12 residues. Trimming cost V 2 bases and J 7 bases; bases outside gene matches: 2. CDR3 sequence (DNA): TGTGCCAGCAGCTTACTAGCGGATGAGCAGTACTTC. Protein: CASSLLADEQYF.

This chain joins TRBV11-3 and TRBJ2-7, with TRBD1 matching 8 bases. V shed 2 bases, J shed 2 bases, and the junction held 5 bases outside the gene matches. The germline V gene has CDR1 SGHNT and CDR2 YENEEA. CDR3 length equals 15 residues. CDR3 coding DNA: TGTGCCAGCAGCTTACCTAAGACAGGGGCCTACGAGCAGTACTTC. It translates to CASSLPKTGAYEQYF.

CDR3 sequence: CSVEGPTTDTQYF. Written as DNA, the CDR3 is TGCAGCGTTGAAGGGCCCACGACAGATACGCAGTATTTT. This chain joins TRBV29-1 and TRBJ2-3, with D uncertain. Trimming took 1 base from V and 3 from J, leaving 8 bases between them. Per the germline V gene, CDR1 is SQVTM and CDR2 is ANQGSEA. The CDR3 consists of 13 residues.

The J gene is TRBJ2-3, the V gene TRBV12-5; 7 positions agree with TRBD2. Germline lookup yields CDR1 LGHNT and CDR2 FRNRAP. V gave up 4 bases and J gave up 4 bases; unmatched junction bases: 8. This CDR3 has 15 residues. The CDR3 reads CASGSGGRVSDTQYF. CDR3 coding DNA: TGTGCTAGTGGTTCTGGGGGGAGGGTCTCAGATACGCAGTATTTT.

The rearrangement joins TRBV7-2 to TRBJ1-4; weak D call: TRBD1 (6 bases). Germline-derived CDR1 and CDR2 are SGHTA and FQGNSA. Trimming stripped 5 bases from V and 5 bases from J, with 15 bases between. The CDR3 has 15 residues. The CDR3 nucleotides read TGTGCCAGCAGCGCAGGGGTCTCGGGGAATGAAAAACTGTTTTTT. It is translated as CASSAGVSGNEKLFF.

This clone was recorded only once. The CDR3 loop is CASSLLGTGTNIQYF. The CDR3 nucleotides read TGTGCCAGCAGCCTGTTAGGGACAGGGACAAACATTCAGTACTTC. The V call is TRBV14, the J call TRBJ2-4, with TRBD1 matching 9 bases. CDR3 length equals 15 residues. Germline V gene lookup returns CDR1 SGHDN and CDR2 FVKESK. J gave up 6 bases and V 4 bases, and 7 bases lay outside the gene matches.

This sequence joins TRBV7-9 and TRBJ1-2; D ambiguous. Trimming took off 3 bases at V and 0 bases at J, with 8 bases between the two ends. Germline CDR1 is SEHNR and CDR2 is FQNEAQ (reference sequence). The CDR3 has 14 amino acids. The DNA of the CDR3 is TGTGCCAGCAGCTTCGCGGGAGCTAACTATGGCTACACCTTC. This translates into CASSFAGANYGYTF. Together with reference TRBV7-9 and TRBJ1-2, the CDR3 gives the full variable domain: DTGVSQNPRHKITKRGQNVTFRCDPISEHNRLYWYRQTLGQGPEFLTYFQNEAQLEKSRLLSDRFSAERPKGSFSTLEIQRTEQGDSAMYLCASSFAGANYGYTFGSGTRLTVV.

To note about this clone: A read error may produce the germline difference seen at one junction end. This chain links TRBV5-1 with TRBJ2-7; 10 nucleotides agree with TRBD1. Germline V gene lookup returns CDR1 SGHRS and CDR2 YFSETQ. The CDR3 runs to 16 residues. CDR3 bases: TGCGCCAGCGGCTTAGAAGGGGGGGACAGGGGCTACGAGCAGTACTTC. It codes for CASGLEGGDRGYEQYF.